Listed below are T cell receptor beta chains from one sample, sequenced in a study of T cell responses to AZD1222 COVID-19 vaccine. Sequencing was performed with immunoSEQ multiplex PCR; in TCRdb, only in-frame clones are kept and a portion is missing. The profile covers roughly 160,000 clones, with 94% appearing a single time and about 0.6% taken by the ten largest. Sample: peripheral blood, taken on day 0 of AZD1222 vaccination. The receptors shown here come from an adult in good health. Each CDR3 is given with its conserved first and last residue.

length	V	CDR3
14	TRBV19	CASSPASSGNTIYF
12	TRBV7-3	CASSGRGGVAFF
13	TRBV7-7	CASSLREGAEAFF
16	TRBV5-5	CASRPRGTAELLPLHF
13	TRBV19	CASSYPGNTEAFF
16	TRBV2	CASSPGAGGFGQPQHF
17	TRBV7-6	CASSLVGAGGVNTEAFF
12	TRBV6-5	CASSVDRDSYTF
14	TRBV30	CAWLAGTVNTEAFF
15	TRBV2	CASRMGLAGGYEQYF
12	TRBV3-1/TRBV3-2	CASSQAGTEAFF
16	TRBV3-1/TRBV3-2	CASSQGYHRVGTEAFF
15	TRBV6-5	CASSLTGEGNQPQHF
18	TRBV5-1	CASRTGLAARAYQETQYF
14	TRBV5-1	CASSLEDLDGPQHF
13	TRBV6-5	CASRWEDTGELFF
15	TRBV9	CASSPQGSGTGELFF
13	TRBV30	CAWSPSDRQPQHF
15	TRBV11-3	CASSYGGTPTDTQYF
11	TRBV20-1	CSTEGPPGYTF
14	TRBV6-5	CASRGSLWDGELFF
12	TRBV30	CAWEPGSYGYTF
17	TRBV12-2	CASRSTRTGYSNQPQHF
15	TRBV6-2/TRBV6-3	CASSYQGQGLAEQFF